The T cell receptor (beta chain) under discussion was sequenced for a study of technical replicates of blood from a handful of donors. CDR1 is SGHTA, CDR2 FQGTGA, per germline. The CDR3 is 15 residues long. Trimming cost V 2 bases and J 0 bases, with 5 bases left between them. TCRdb's copy holds only in-frame clones and misses some; the assay was immunoSEQ multiplex PCR. Of about 62,000 clones in the sample, approximately 89% are singletons; the top ten hold 4.5% to 5%. The TCR was taken from a human donor in good health. Some clones in this sample may be carry-over from other donors' samples. This chain links TRBV7-3 with TRBJ1-6; D uncertain. The sequencing sample was made of PBMCs. The CDR3 loop is CASSLGVSYNSPLHF. In DNA, the CDR3 is TGTGCCAGCAGCTTAGGAGTCTCCTATAATTCACCCCTCCACTTT.